The 27 T cell receptor beta chains reported below all come from one sample, sequenced in a study of metastatic and nonmetastatic thyroid tumors. TCRdb re-analyzed the PCR reads through MiXCR. The data show tens of thousands of clones, approximately 34% seen once. Thyroid surgery was performed in patients who had received no treatment beforehand. Specimen: tumor tissue. The receptors here all came from a female donor with papillary thyroid cancer or a benign thyroid nodule (not recorded which). Some clones in this sample may be carry-over from other donors' samples.

The V and J genes are TRBV20-1 and TRBJ2-3; D might be TRBD2 (6 bases). Trimming left V 0 bases short and J 5 bases short, with 12 bases between. From germline, CDR1 is DFQATT and CDR2 SNEGSKA (reference sequence). CDR3 size: 14 residues. The chain's CDR3 is CSARDRLGGDTQYF. In DNA, the CDR3 is TGCAGTGCTAGAGATCGGTTGGGGGGAGATACGCAGTATTTT.

This clone was counted a few times. The V gene is TRBV7-9, the J gene TRBJ1-5; 9 bases match TRBD1. CDR1 and CDR2 from the germline V gene are SEHNR and FQNEAQ (reference sequence). This CDR3 is 15 amino acids long. Trimming removed 1 base from V and 3 bases from J; junction bases left unmatched: 1. The CDR3: CASSLGDRDNQPQHF. The CDR3 DNA is TGTGCCAGCAGCTTAGGGGACAGGGACAATCAGCCCCAGCATTTT.

The CDR3 DNA reads as TGCGCCAGCAGCTTGGCGGGACAGAGTACCAATGAGCAGTTCTTC. Translating gives CASSLAGQSTNEQFF. The chain employs TRBV5-1 and TRBJ2-1, with TRBD1 matching 7 bases. Germline CDR1 reads SGHRS; CDR2 reads YFSETQ. This CDR3 spans 15 amino acids. V gave up 0 bases and J gave up 6 bases; unmatched junction bases: 6.

In its sample, this clone was seen a few times. The V and J genes are TRBV12-3 or TRBV12-4 and TRBJ2-1, with D possibly called TRBD1 or TRBD2 (5 bases each). V lost 10 bases, J lost 0 bases, and 16 bases lay in between. The CDR3 loop spans 15 amino acids. CDR3 coding DNA: TGTGCCACCCATACCGAGGGGTACTCCTACAATGAGCAGTTCTTC. Translating gives CATHTEGYSYNEQFF.

This clone was recorded a few times. The chain links TRBV6-1 to TRBJ2-2; TRBD1 matches at 11 bases. This CDR3 contains 16 residues. Germline CDR1 and CDR2: MNHNS and SASEGT. Losses at the gene ends were 6 bases for V and 7 bases for J; bases not matched to a gene: 10. This CDR3 reads CASRDGQGALSGELFF. For the CDR3, the DNA is TGTGCCAGCAGAGACGGACAGGGGGCGCTGAGCGGGGAGCTGTTTTTT.

The chain uses TRBV6-6 and TRBJ1-1; perhaps TRBD1 as D (6 bases). The CDR3 is made up of 18 amino acids. V was trimmed by 5 bases and J by 0 bases, leaving 22 bases between them. Looked up from germline, CDR1 is MNHNY and CDR2 is SVGAGI (reference sequence). The CDR3 spells CASSPRAGTRDMNTEAFF. The CDR3 DNA follows: TGTGCCAGCAGTCCCCGGGCAGGGACACGAGATATGAACACTGAAGCTTTCTTT.

This clone showed up just a few times. The genes are TRBV6-4 and TRBJ1-6, with a weak D call TRBD1 (5 bases). The germline V and J ends were trimmed by 0 bases and 5 bases, with 5 bases remaining between them. There are 14 residues in the CDR3. The germline CDR1 and CDR2 sequences are MRHNA and SNTAGT. The CDR3 reads CASSDSGDNSPLHF. The CDR3 DNA sequence: TGTGCCAGCAGTGACTCAGGGGATAATTCACCCCTCCACTTT.

This clone was picked up a small number of times. The rearrangement links TRBV6-1 to TRBJ2-2, with 7 bases lining up with TRBD1. Trimming removed 4 bases from V and 3 bases from J; junction bases left unmatched: 8. This CDR3 has 16 residues. Germline V gene data show CDR1 as MNHNS and CDR2 as SASEGT. CDR3 nucleotide sequence: TGTGCCAGCAGTGCCATGGGGACAGCATACACCGGGGAGCTGTTTTTT. Protein product: CASSAMGTAYTGELFF.

J is TRBJ2-3 and V is TRBV6-1; D unresolved. V lost 6 bases and J lost 2, with 18 bases in between. Looked up from germline, CDR1 is MNHNS and CDR2 is SASEGT. CDR3 length: 16 amino acids. CDR3 sequence (DNA): TGTGCCAGCAGCCACCAACAACAAGATCTCACAGATACGCAGTATTTT. This encodes CASSHQQQDLTDTQYF.

This clone showed up just a few times. The chain carries TRBV7-3 and TRBJ2-7; 7 bases match TRBD2. Germline lookup yields CDR1 SGHTA and CDR2 FQGTGA. The CDR3 totals 19 residues. V lost 1 base to trimming and J lost 0 bases; unmatched junction nucleotides: 15. The CDR3 DNA follows: TGTGCCAGCAGCTTAAGAAAGACGACTTTGGGGACTACCTCCTACGAGCAGTACTTC. Amino acids: CASSLRKTTLGTTSYEQYF.

This chain joins TRBV6-1 and TRBJ2-2; D call uncertain. Trimming pared 4 bases from V and 6 bases from J, leaving 9 bases between. Germline CDR1 MNHNS, CDR2 SASEGT. This CDR3 has 13 amino acids. CDR3 amino acids: CASSVLWAGELFF. The CDR3 DNA is TGTGCCAGCAGTGTTCTTTGGGCCGGGGAGCTGTTTTTT.

The chain links TRBV30 to TRBJ2-3, with 7 nucleotides matching TRBD1. The CDR3 is 15 amino acids. From germline, CDR1 is GTSNPN and CDR2 SVGIG (reference sequence). With V trimmed by 1 base and J by 3 bases, 7 bases remained unmatched. CDR3 bases: TGTGCCTGGAGTGATACAGGGGTGCCGACAGATACGCAGTATTTT. Translating it yields CAWSDTGVPTDTQYF.

The rearrangement joins TRBV27 to TRBJ2-7; 10 nucleotides align to TRBD2. CDR3 length: 16 residues. The V and J ends lost 4 bases and 1 base, in that order; junction bases with no gene match: 7. CDR1 is MNHEY, CDR2 SMNVEV, per germline (reference sequence). The CDR3 sequence: CASSSPWTSGSYEQYF. CDR3 sequence (DNA): TGTGCCAGCAGTTCCCCCTGGACTAGCGGATCCTACGAGCAGTACTTC.

The rearrangement uses TRBV28 and TRBJ1-2, with 7 bases lining up with TRBD1. V was pared by 5 bases and J by 5 bases, with 8 bases of the junction left unmatched. This CDR3 is 14 amino acids long. The V gene's germline CDR1 is MDHEN and CDR2 SYDVKM. This CDR3 reads CASSATGLTYGYTF. The CDR3 DNA sequence: TGTGCCAGCAGTGCGACAGGGTTAACATATGGCTACACCTTC.

This chain joins TRBV6-1 and TRBJ2-2; 7 bases map to TRBD2. Germline loops: CDR1 MNHNS, CDR2 SASEGT. V trimming: 4 bases; J trimming: 5 bases; junction bases outside the gene matches: 13. CDR3 size: 17 residues. The CDR3 nucleotides are TGTGCCAGCAGTGGCCCGACTAGCTGGAGAGGAACCGGGGAGCTGTTTTTT. It yields the protein CASSGPTSWRGTGELFF.

This clone was seen a handful of times. The rearrangement uses TRBV20-1 and TRBJ2-7; 11 bases agree with TRBD1. V lost 3 bases to trimming and J lost 4 bases; unmatched junction nucleotides: 5. The length of the CDR3 is 14 residues. From germline, CDR1 is DFQATT and CDR2 SNEGSKA (reference sequence). CDR3: CSASPGDRGYEQYF. Written as DNA, the CDR3 is TGCAGTGCTAGTCCGGGGGACAGGGGGTACGAGCAGTACTTC.

The chain uses TRBV9 and TRBJ2-1; 8 bases are a match to TRBD1. Trimming removed 0 bases from V and 9 bases from J; junction bases left unmatched: 11. The CDR3 contains 16 residues. Per germline, CDR1 SGDLS and CDR2 YYNGEE. The CDR3 sequence: CASSVVAGGGSSEQFF. In nucleotides, the CDR3 is TGTGCCAGCAGCGTAGTGGCAGGGGGCGGTTCAAGTGAGCAGTTCTTC.

This chain joins TRBV20-1 and TRBJ1-2, with D tentatively TRBD1 (6 bases). Germline V CDR1 and CDR2: DFQATT, SNEGSKA (reference sequence). The CDR3 covers 14 residues. Trimming removed 3 bases from V and 2 bases from J, with 13 bases in between. The CDR3 protein is CSARAWDTNYGYTF. The CDR3 nucleotides are TGCAGTGCTAGGGCTTGGGACACCAACTATGGCTACACCTTC.

The V and J genes are TRBV19 and TRBJ1-2; TRBD1 matches 7 bases. V lost 4 bases, J lost 4 bases, and 6 bases stayed unmatched. The length of the CDR3 is 14 residues. The germline CDR1 and CDR2 sequences are LNHDA and SQIVND (reference sequence). This chain's CDR3 is CASSTGQQGYGYTF. The CDR3 DNA follows: TGTGCCAGTAGTACGGGACAGCAGGGCTATGGCTACACCTTC.

The chain is built from TRBV19 and TRBJ2-7; D assignment may be TRBD1 or TRBD2 (6 bases each). There are 15 residues in the CDR3. CDR1 and CDR2 from the germline V gene are LNHDA and SQIVND (reference sequence). Trimming cost V 6 bases and J 2 bases, with 17 bases left between them. The CDR3 spells CASRIDDGGTYEQYF. The CDR3 nucleotides are TGTGCCAGTAGGATTGACGACGGGGGCACCTACGAGCAGTACTTC. Full variable domain (remainder filled in from reference TRBV19 and TRBJ2-7): DGGITQSPKYLFRKEGQNVTLSCEQNLNHDAMYWYRQDPGQGLRLIYYSQIVNDFQKGDIAEGYSVSREKKESFPLTVTSAQKNPTAFYLCASRIDDGGTYEQYFGPGTRLTVT.

The chain uses TRBV11-1 and TRBJ2-7, with D unresolved. Germline CDR1 and CDR2: SGHAT and FQDESV (reference sequence). The CDR3 has 14 amino acids. Trimming left V 2 bases short and J 6 bases short, with 14 bases between. CDR3 nucleotide sequence: TGTGCCAGCAGCTTAATGGTTCTCCGACGCGAGCAGTACTTC. Encoded protein: CASSLMVLRREQYF.

This sequence joins TRBV28 and TRBJ2-7; either TRBD1 or TRBD2 may supply D (5 bases each). Germline V gives CDR1 MDHEN, CDR2 SYDVKM. V lost 3 bases and J lost 6, with 15 bases in between. The CDR3 extends over 14 amino acids. The CDR3 DNA reads as TGTGCCAGCAGTTTTAGAATGAGGGGACGCGAGCAGTACTTC. Its translation: CASSFRMRGREQYF.

This clone was observed a handful of times. The chain recombines TRBV28 with TRBJ1-4, with D possibly being TRBD1 (6 bases). The CDR3 is made up of 14 amino acids. Germline V lookup: CDR1 MDHEN, CDR2 SYDVKM. Between the trimmed V and J ends, which lost 6 bases and 8 bases, there was a span of 16 bases. In nucleotides, the CDR3 is TGTGCCAGCAGAGAGGGGGGTGGGGTCGAAAAACTGTTTTTT. It is translated as CASREGGGVEKLFF.

This clone showed up just a few times. V is TRBV6-1 and J is TRBJ2-7, with D hard to call. Germline V gives CDR1 MNHNS, CDR2 SASEGT. The CDR3 loop spans 13 amino acids. As DNA, the CDR3 is TGTTCCACCATCGGAGTATCTCTGGCCGAGCAGTACTTC. Translating it yields CSTIGVSLAEQYF.

The sample holds a few counts of this clone. The chain uses TRBV28 and TRBJ1-2, with 7 bases lining up with TRBD1. CDR3 size: 17 residues. Germline CDR1 and CDR2: MDHEN and SYDVKM. Trimming took 1 base from V and 4 from J; bases not matched to a gene: 12. CDR3 DNA: TGTGCCAGCAGTTTATCTATTGGGGCAGGGGGAAGCTATGGCTACACCTTC. Protein product: CASSLSIGAGGSYGYTF.

The V gene is TRBV19, the J gene TRBJ1-6; D remains ambiguous. V gave up 3 bases and J gave up 10 bases, with 13 bases separating them. Germline assignment: CDR1 LNHDA and CDR2 SQIVND (reference sequence). The CDR3 is 14 amino acids. In DNA, the CDR3 is TGTGCCAGTAGTATCTACTTTGGGAGATCACCCCTCCACTTT. This gives the protein CASSIYFGRSPLHF.

On this clone: The sample holds other DNA sequences that translate to the same CDR3. This chain connects TRBV28 to TRBJ2-5; TRBD1 agrees at 8 bases. With 3 bases clipped from V and 5 bases from J, the junction kept 11 bases outside the gene matches. This CDR3 contains 16 residues. CDR1 and CDR2 (germline): MDHEN, SYDVKM. CDR3: CASSFQGAGPRETQYF. The DNA for the CDR3 is TGTGCCAGCAGTTTTCAGGGGGCCGGCCCGCGTGAGACCCAGTACTTC. Variable domain in full (rest from reference TRBV28 and TRBJ2-5): DVKVTQSSRYLVKRTGEKVFLECVQDMDHENMFWYRQDPGLGLRLIYFSYDVKMKEKGDIPEGYSVSREKKERFSLILESASTNQTSMYLCASSFQGAGPRETQYFGPGTRLLVL.